The entry that follows covers one T cell receptor (beta chain) sequence. The target of this receptor is not known. Compared with germline, one end of the junction differs, possibly owing to a read error. Ophthalmopathy patients had moderately to severely active disease, Clinical Activity Score of at least 3, NOSPECS grade of at least 4, and disease duration under 3 months. Patients with other autoimmune diseases, uncontrolled infections, pregnancy or lactation were excluded. Diagnosis was based on clinical symptoms, serum thyroxine, TRAb, thyroid ultrasound and orbital computed tomography. Ficoll-Paque density gradient centrifugation was used to isolate PBMCs from 10 ml of fresh peripheral blood. Total RNA was extracted using Trizol reagent, and RNA quality was checked on an Agilent 2100 Bioanalyzer. TCR beta CDR3 regions were amplified from RNA transcripts for repertoire sequencing. The first round of RT-PCR was done with HTBI primers and the Qiagen OneStep RT-PCR kit, and was followed by a second round of multiplex PCR, then size selection and purification. Libraries were sequenced on an Illumina HiSeq2000 using paired-end 100 bp reads. In the authors' own workflow: SOAPnuke was used to process the reads, throwing out any read that had adapters, had uncalled bases, had a mean Phred below 15, or lacked an exact constant-primer or identifier match. COPE v1.2.5 was used to merge the high-quality paired reads. Clonotypes were defined as unique nucleotide sequences and were aligned to IMGT TRB V, D and J references using MiTCR v1.1. The analysis was limited to V-J combinations with a frequency above 0.0001, which together covered about 99% of repertoires. For each V-J combination, a TCR clonal expansion and chaos score was defined as F50 clonal expansion divided by the chaos observed in the TCRdist matrix. Welch's t-statistics and random forest were used to narrow the features down to 13 V-J combinations, which were then fed into a naive Bayes classifier. The similarity between thyroid and blood repertoires was quantified using the Morisita-Horn index. TCRdb cleaned the public reads at Q25 with fastp, built clones with MiXCR and kept in-frame beta chains. CDR3 protein duplicates are merged, each entry listing the most common genes and DNA. TCRdb, not the authors, supplied the V and J calls. The sample table shows about 170,000 distinct CDR3 sequences, and 37% are seen once. The ten biggest clones cover 4.5% to 6% of the sample.

This entry belongs to a study of Graves' ophthalmopathy and Graves' hyperthyroidism listed by TCRdb under 2018. Regarding the research as a whole: Peripheral blood was collected at initial diagnosis, before any treatment. In total, over 130 blood samples were TCR-sequenced: under 45 ophthalmopathy, 75 hyperthyroidism and about 17 hyperthyroidism-to-ophthalmopathy patients. A discovery set of 100 patients (43 ophthalmopathy, 60 or so stable hyperthyroidism) was enrolled to explore V-J signatures distinguishing ophthalmopathy from hyperthyroidism. The 100 discovery patients were randomly divided into training and test sets at a 7:3 ratio. An independent validation cohort comprised 18 hyperthyroidism patients and about 16 patients who later progressed from hyperthyroidism to ophthalmopathy. Once sampling was done, hyperthyroidism patients were given methimazole at a starting dose of 30 mg daily, while ophthalmopathy patients were given high-dose intravenous methylprednisolone. In about six hyperthyroidism patients, the T-cell repertoires found in thyroid tissue were compared with those found in blood. The study used TCR beta repertoire signatures to distinguish Graves' ophthalmopathy from Graves' hyperthyroidism and to predict progression to ophthalmopathy. Paper-wide results and their limitations: In validation, the model predicted ophthalmopathy progression with less than 71% sensitivity and about 77% specificity; about a dozen predicted patients were CT-confirmed with GO in a median of 6.5 months. In cross-validation, the 13-signature model distinguished ophthalmopathy from stable hyperthyroidism with more than 85% sensitivity and about 81% specificity, while in the test set the corresponding values were about 80% and 75%. No statistical method was used to set the sample size in advance, and the investigators knew which group each participant was assigned to. Most of the expanded thyroid clonotypes with a frequency above 0.001 were also detected in blood, and it was suggested that the thyroid immune response may be reflected by blood repertoires.

The germline V gene yields SGHVS for CDR1 and FNYEAQ for CDR2. From cysteine to phenylalanine, the CDR3 is 13 amino acids long. The CDR3 DNA has 39 bases and is translated from base 1. The receptor was isolated from a woman aged 40-49 years with Graves' ophthalmopathy. Donor details come from another sample of the same person, matched by shared clones. Sequencing was performed on peripheral blood. The chain is assembled from TRBV7-6 and TRBJ1-1; TRBD1 could be the D gene, as 5 bases match. Here is the DNA: TGTGCTAGCAGCTTTAGGACAAAAACTGAAGCTTTCTTT. Translated, this is CASSFRTKTEAFF. The full variable domain, completed from the reference TRBV7-6 and TRBJ1-1 proteins outside the CDR3, reads GAGVSQSPRYKVTKRGQDVALRCDPISGHVSLYWYRQALGQGPEFLTYFNYEAQQDKSGLPNDRFSAERPEGSISTLTIQRTEQRDSAMYRCASSFRTKTEAFFGQGTRLTVV.